A selection of T cell receptor beta chains follows, all from one sample in a study of cytomegalovirus exposure and HLA in healthy donors. Assay used: immunoSEQ multiplex PCR; TCRdb lists only in-frame clones, some missing. This sample has some 150,000 clones, with around three quarters found just once. The sequencing input was PBMCs. These receptors all come from a man younger than 40 in good health and CMV-seropositive. Both conserved end residues are part of each CDR3. D genes are given only for firm matches. Rows give clone size only sometimes, using once, few, many, or a class for an expanded clone.

clone_size: NA
j_call: TRBJ2-1
v_call: TRBV11-3
d_call: TRBD1
cdr3_nt: TGTGCCAGCAGCGCAGGACAGGGTAGCAATGAGCAGTTCTTC
cdr3_aa: CASSAGQGSNEQFF

clone_size: NA
j_call: TRBJ2-7
v_call: TRBV19
d_call: TRBD2
cdr3_nt: TGTGCCACAGCCGGGAGGGAACGCTCCTACGAGCAGTACTTC
cdr3_aa: CATAGRERSYEQYF

clone_size: few
j_call: TRBJ1-6
v_call: TRBV2
d_call: NA
cdr3_nt: TGTGCCAGCCGAGGAACCTATAATTCACCCCTCCACTTT
cdr3_aa: CASRGTYNSPLHF

clone_size: NA
j_call: TRBJ1-1
v_call: TRBV10-3
d_call: TRBD1
cdr3_nt: TGTGCCATCAGCGGGACAGGGATCAACACTGAAGCTTTCTTT
cdr3_aa: CAISGTGINTEAFF

clone_size: few
j_call: TRBJ2-7
v_call: TRBV5-4
d_call: TRBD1
cdr3_nt: TGTGCCAGCAGCTTGAGGGACAGGCCCTACGAGCAGTACTTC
cdr3_aa: CASSLRDRPYEQYF

clone_size: NA
j_call: TRBJ2-3
v_call: TRBV9
d_call: NA
cdr3_nt: TGTGCCAGCAGGTACTACGGCACAGATACGCAGTATTTT
cdr3_aa: CASRYYGTDTQYF

clone_size: once
j_call: TRBJ2-5
v_call: TRBV5-4
d_call: NA
cdr3_nt: TGTGCCAGCAGCTCAATAATAGAAGAGACCCAGTACTTC
cdr3_aa: CASSSIIEETQYF

clone_size: once
j_call: TRBJ2-2
v_call: TRBV30
d_call: TRBD2
cdr3_nt: TGTGCCTGGAGTGGGTTAGCGGGATCCACCGGGGAGCTGTTTTTT
cdr3_aa: CAWSGLAGSTGELFF

clone_size: once
j_call: TRBJ2-7
v_call: TRBV18
d_call: NA
cdr3_nt: TGTGCCAGCTCACCACCTGGCAACTACGAGCAGTACTTC
cdr3_aa: CASSPPGNYEQYF

clone_size: few
j_call: TRBJ1-5
v_call: TRBV6-5
d_call: NA
cdr3_nt: TGTGCCAGCGGGGGGAGGGACCAGCCCCAGCATTTT
cdr3_aa: CASGGRDQPQHF

clone_size: NA
j_call: TRBJ2-5
v_call: TRBV5-6
d_call: NA
cdr3_nt: TGTGCCAGCAGCAGACGGGGGGCGGGTGCACAAGAGACCCAGTACTTC
cdr3_aa: CASSRRGAGAQETQYF

clone_size: once
j_call: TRBJ1-4
v_call: TRBV5-6
d_call: TRBD1
cdr3_nt: TGTGCCAGCAGCGGGGGACAGTATGAAAAACTGTTTTTT
cdr3_aa: CASSGGQYEKLFF